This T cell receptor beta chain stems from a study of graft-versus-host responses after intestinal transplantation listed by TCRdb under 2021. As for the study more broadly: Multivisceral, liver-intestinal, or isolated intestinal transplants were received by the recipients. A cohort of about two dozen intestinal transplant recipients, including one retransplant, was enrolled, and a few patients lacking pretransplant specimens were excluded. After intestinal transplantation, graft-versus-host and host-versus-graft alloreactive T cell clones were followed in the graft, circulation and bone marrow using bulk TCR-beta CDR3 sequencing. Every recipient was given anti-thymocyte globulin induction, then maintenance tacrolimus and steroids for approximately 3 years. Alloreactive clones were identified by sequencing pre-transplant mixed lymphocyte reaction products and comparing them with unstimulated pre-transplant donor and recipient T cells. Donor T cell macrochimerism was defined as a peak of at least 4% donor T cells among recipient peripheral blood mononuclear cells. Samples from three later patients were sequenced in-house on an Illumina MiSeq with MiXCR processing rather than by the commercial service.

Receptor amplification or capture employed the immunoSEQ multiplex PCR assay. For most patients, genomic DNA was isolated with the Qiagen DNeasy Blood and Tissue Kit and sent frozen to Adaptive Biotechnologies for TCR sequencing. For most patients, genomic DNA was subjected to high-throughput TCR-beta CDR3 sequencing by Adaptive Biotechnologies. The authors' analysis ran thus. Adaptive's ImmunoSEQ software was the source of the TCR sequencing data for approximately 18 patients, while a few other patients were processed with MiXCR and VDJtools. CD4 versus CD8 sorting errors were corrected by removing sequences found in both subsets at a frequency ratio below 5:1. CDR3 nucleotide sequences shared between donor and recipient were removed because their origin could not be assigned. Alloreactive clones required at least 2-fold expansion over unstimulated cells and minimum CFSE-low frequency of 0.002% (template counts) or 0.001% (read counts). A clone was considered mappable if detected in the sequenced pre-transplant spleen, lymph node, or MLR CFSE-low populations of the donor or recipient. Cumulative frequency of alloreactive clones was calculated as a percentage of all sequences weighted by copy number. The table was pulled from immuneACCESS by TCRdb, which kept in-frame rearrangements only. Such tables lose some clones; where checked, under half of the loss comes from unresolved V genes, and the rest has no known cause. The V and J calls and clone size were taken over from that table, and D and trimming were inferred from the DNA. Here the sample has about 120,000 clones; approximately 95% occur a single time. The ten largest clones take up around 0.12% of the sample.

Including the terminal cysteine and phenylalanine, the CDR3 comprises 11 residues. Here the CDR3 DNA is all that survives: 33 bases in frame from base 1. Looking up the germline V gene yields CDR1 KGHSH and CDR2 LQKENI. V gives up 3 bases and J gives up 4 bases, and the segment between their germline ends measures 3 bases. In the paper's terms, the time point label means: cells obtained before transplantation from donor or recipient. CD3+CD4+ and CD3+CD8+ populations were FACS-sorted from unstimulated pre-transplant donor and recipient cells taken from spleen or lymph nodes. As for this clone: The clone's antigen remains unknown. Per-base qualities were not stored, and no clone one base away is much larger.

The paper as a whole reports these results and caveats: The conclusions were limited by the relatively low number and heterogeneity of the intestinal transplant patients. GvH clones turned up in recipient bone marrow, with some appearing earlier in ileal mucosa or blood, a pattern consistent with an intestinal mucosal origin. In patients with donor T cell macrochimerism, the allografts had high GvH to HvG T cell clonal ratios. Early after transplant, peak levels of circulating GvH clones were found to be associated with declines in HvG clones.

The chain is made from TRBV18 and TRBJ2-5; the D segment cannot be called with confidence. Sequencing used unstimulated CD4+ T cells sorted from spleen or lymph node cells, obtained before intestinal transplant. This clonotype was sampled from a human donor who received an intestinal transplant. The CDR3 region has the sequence CASSPSETQYF. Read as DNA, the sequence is TGTGCCAGCTCACCTTCAGAGACCCAGTACTTC.